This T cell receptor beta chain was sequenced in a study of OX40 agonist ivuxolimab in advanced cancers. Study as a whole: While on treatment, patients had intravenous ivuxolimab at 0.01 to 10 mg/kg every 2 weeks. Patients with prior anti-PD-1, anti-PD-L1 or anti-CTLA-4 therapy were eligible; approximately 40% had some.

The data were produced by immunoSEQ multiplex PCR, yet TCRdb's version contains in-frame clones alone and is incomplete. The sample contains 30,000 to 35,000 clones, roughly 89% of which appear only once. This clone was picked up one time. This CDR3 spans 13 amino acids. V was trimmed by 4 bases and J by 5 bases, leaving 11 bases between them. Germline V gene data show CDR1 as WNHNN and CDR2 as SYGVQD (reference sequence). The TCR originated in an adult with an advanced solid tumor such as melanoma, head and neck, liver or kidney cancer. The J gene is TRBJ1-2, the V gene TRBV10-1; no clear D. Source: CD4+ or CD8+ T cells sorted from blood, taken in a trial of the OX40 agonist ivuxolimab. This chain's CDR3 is CASSVGRSYGYTF. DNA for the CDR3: TGCGCCAGCAGTGTGGGCAGGAGTTATGGCTACACCTTC.